This T cell receptor (beta chain) was identified in a study of cytomegalovirus exposure and HLA in healthy donors. In the case of this clone: What it recognizes is unknown.

The PCR contained 60 Vbeta and 13 Jbeta primers. In the study's own analysis: The count from a later analysis was some 81 million unique TCR beta chains, some 10 million of them shared. Sequencing was performed with immunoSEQ multiplex PCR; in TCRdb, only in-frame clones are kept and a portion is missing. The V and J calls and clone size are taken from that table; D and trimming were inferred from the DNA. The sample records fewer than 80,000 clones, roughly 77% being singletons. Study conclusions and caveats: In a later analysis, TCR beta V- and J-gene trimming showed a link to a missense DCLRE1C variant.

Germline values: CDR1 SGHAT, CDR2 FQNNGV. V shed 1 base, J shed 6 bases, and the junction held 9 bases outside the gene matches. This CDR3 region has 17 residues. Unrecorded immune exposures were likely, despite nominal health at sampling. This chain uses TRBV11-2 with TRBJ2-7; 13 nucleotides agree with TRBD2. The TCR sequence derives from a woman in her thirties in good health and CMV-seronegative. The sequencing sample was made of PBMCs. CDR3 in DNA: TGTGCCAGCAGCTTAGGGGGACTAGCGGGGTGGGACAGCGAGCAGTACTTC. It translates to CASSLGGLAGWDSEQYF. Full variable domain (rest looked up from reference TRBV11-2 and TRBJ2-7): EAGVAQSPRYKIIEKRQSVAFWCNPISGHATLYWYQQILGQGPKLLIQFQNNGVVDDSQLPKDRFSAERLKGVDSTLKIQPAKLEDSAVYLCASSLGGLAGWDSEQYFGPGTRLTVT.